This TCR beta chain emerged from a study of CD8 T cells in Susac syndrome (dated by TCRdb to about 2019). The study in broad terms: Repertoire sequencing was used to test whether CD8+ T cell activation and differentiation in Susac syndrome was antigen driven. The study compared CD8+ T cell repertoire clonality among roughly 12 healthy donors, about 14 Susac syndrome patients and fewer than 19 multiple sclerosis patients. Study-wide conclusions, independent of this receptor: The study acknowledged that relatively few individuals were included in the TCR sequencing and HLA analysis.

High-throughput TCR beta sequencing profiled peripheral blood CD8+ and CD4+ T cells from healthy donors, Susac syndrome patients and multiple sclerosis patients. Multiple sclerosis controls were treatment-naive patients with stable or active relapsing-remitting disease fulfilling revised McDonald criteria. Bulk CD8+ and CD4+ T cells were purified by magnetic negative isolation, whereas CD8+ TEMRA cells were enriched by FACS. Blood was collected in EDTA tubes and processed within 24 hours, with PBMCs isolated through density gradient centrifugation. PBMCs destined for TCR sequencing were cryopreserved in liquid nitrogen and later thawed in a 37 °C water bath. The sorted or isolated CD4+, CD8+ and CD8+ TEMRA cells reached a purity of at least 90%. Regarding this clonotype: Its recognized antigen is unknown. One base away there is no much larger clone; base qualities are not given.

The cysteine opens and the phenylalanine closes a CDR3 of 19 amino acids. Of the read, only the CDR3 DNA is kept; its 57 bases are in frame from base 1. The germline V gene yields MGHRA for CDR1 and YSYEKL for CDR2. Here V drops 0 bases and J drops 6 bases, and the junction holds 17 bases not matched to any gene. RNA was extracted with the RNeasy kit and roughly 0.5 to 1 ug was reverse transcribed using random hexamers. TCR beta CDR3 regions were amplified with the immunoSEQ multiplex PCR assay covering 54 Vbeta and 13 Jbeta segments. PCR amplification bias was corrected by using a synthetic template baseline for primer optimization and computational correction. Per the authors' processing: Reads were annotated to V, D and J genes per IMGT and analyzed with immunoSEQ Analyzer, keeping only productive sequences. Clonality was calculated as one minus the Shannon entropy normalized by log2 of the number of productive unique sequences. For each patient and control, public and private clones were evaluated among the 100 most prevalent clones. Susac-specific clones were defined as absent from healthy and MS cohorts, around 1,000 published viral clones and other ImmuneACCESS disease sequences. TCRdb ran its own pipeline on the public reads, namely fastp trimming at Q25 and MiXCR clone calling, and kept in-frame beta chains. One record per CDR3 amino acid sequence lists the most common genes and DNA. TCRdb, not the authors, supplied the V and J calls. This sample comprises about 400,000 distinct CDR3 sequences, approximately 89% of them detected only once. The biggest ten clones account for roughly 0.1% of the sample.

The receptor's source is a human donor with multiple sclerosis. The sequence joins TRBV4-1 to TRBJ1-5; TRBD1 agrees with 7 junctional bases. The sample consisted of CD8+ T cells from PBMCs. The sequenced DNA is TGCGCCAGCAGCCAAGACGCGCTAGGGGGCTCAGTGGCGGGTCAGCCCCAGCATTTT. Its protein reads: CASSQDALGGSVAGQPQHF.